These 30 T cell receptor beta chains were sequenced from one sample in a study of blood T cell repertoires in COVID-19. Data came from immunoSEQ multiplex PCR; TCRdb stores just in-frame clones and leaves some out. The table shows 150,000 to 250,000 clones, with roughly four fifths occurring only once. Sequencing used PBMCs or T cells enriched from blood (not recorded which). Receptors were obtained from a man aged 35-49 years who had recovered from COVID-19.

The genes are TRBV5-1 and TRBJ1-3, with D possibly being TRBD1 (5 bases). The CDR3 totals 14 residues. Trimming left V 5 bases short and J 0 bases short, with 9 bases between. Germline CDR1 and CDR2: SGHRS and YFSETQ. In DNA, the CDR3 is TGCGCCAGCAGTGGGGGGGACTCTGGAAACACCATATATTTT. It is translated as CASSGGDSGNTIYF.

This rearrangement joins TRBV6-5 to TRBJ1-2, with a tentative D call TRBD1 (5 bases). This CDR3 spans 14 amino acids. Trimming left V 5 bases short and J 4 bases short, with 14 bases between. CDR1 is MNHEY and CDR2 is SVGAGI in the germline V gene. The CDR3 coding sequence is TGTGCCAGCAGTCCGCCGGGGGGTGTCTATGGCTACACCTTC. Translating gives CASSPPGGVYGYTF.

In this sample, this clone turned up a few times. CDR3 in amino acids: CASSSKAGEEYEQYV. The CDR3 nucleotides read TGTGCCAGCAGCTCTAAAGCGGGAGAGGAGTACGAGCAGTACGTC. The V call is TRBV5-4, the J call TRBJ2-7; 8 bases line up with TRBD2. Germline V gives CDR1 SGHNT, CDR2 YYREEE (reference sequence). The V gene end was trimmed by 3 bases and the J gene end by 4 bases; junction bases not matched to a gene: 9. There are 15 residues in the CDR3.

The chain recombines TRBV5-8 with TRBJ1-5, with D hard to call. This CDR3 comprises 14 residues. The germline gives CDR1 SGHTS, CDR2 YDEGEE. Trimming removed 1 base from V and 3 bases from J, with 8 bases in between. Here the CDR3 DNA reads TGTGCCAGCAGCTTGTTTACTTCCAATCAGCCCCAGCATTTT. Its translation: CASSLFTSNQPQHF.

The genes are TRBV7-3 and TRBJ2-1; 7 bases are a match to TRBD2. Germline V gene data show CDR1 as SGHTA and CDR2 as FQGTGA. V shed 3 bases, J shed 6 bases, and the junction held 8 bases outside the gene matches. CDR3 length equals 15 residues. The CDR3 DNA sequence: TGTGCCAGCAGCTTTGGGGAGCGGGGTGGCAATGAGCAGTTCTTC. It translates to CASSFGERGGNEQFF.

The V gene is TRBV9, the J gene TRBJ1-1; 7 positions match TRBD1. From germline, CDR1 is SGDLS and CDR2 YYNGEE. J gave up 2 bases and V 1 base, and 11 bases lay outside the gene matches. This CDR3 spans 17 amino acids. The CDR3 nucleotides read TGTGCCAGCAGCGTAACAGGGGCCTCAATTAAAAACACTGAAGCTTTCTTT. Its protein product is CASSVTGASIKNTEAFF.

The chain employs TRBV10-3 and TRBJ1-2; the D gene is possibly TRBD1 (5 bases). V lost 10 bases to trimming and J lost 6 bases, with 21 bases between them. The V gene's germline CDR1 is ENHRY and CDR2 SYGVKD. This CDR3 has 14 residues. The CDR3 loop reads CATPSLDSRNGYTF. The CDR3 nucleotides are TGTGCCACCCCAAGCCTAGACAGCAGAAATGGCTACACCTTC.

The chain recombines TRBV27 with TRBJ2-3; D remains ambiguous. V was clipped by 2 bases and J by 0 bases, with 9 bases between them. CDR3 size: 15 residues. Germline CDR1 is MNHEY and CDR2 is SMNVEV (reference sequence). Written as DNA, the CDR3 is TGTGCCAGCAGTTTAGGAGATCCTAGCACAGATACGCAGTATTTT. It translates to CASSLGDPSTDTQYF.

The CDR3 sequence is CASSPWVLPAGDPDTQYF. In nucleotides, the CDR3 is TGTGCCAGCAGCCCCTGGGTTCTTCCAGCGGGAGACCCAGATACGCAGTATTTT. The chain carries TRBV7-8 and TRBJ2-3, with TRBD2 identical over 8 bases. V was pared by 5 bases and J by 4 bases, with 17 bases of the junction left unmatched. The CDR3 extends over 18 amino acids. Looked up from germline, CDR1 is SGHVS and CDR2 is FQNEAQ.

This clone was seen only a few times. The V gene is TRBV5-1, the J gene TRBJ2-3, with TRBD2 matching over 10 bases. The CDR3 totals 16 residues. Germline CDR1 reads SGHRS; CDR2 reads YFSETQ. The J segment lost 4 bases and the V segment lost 0 bases, leaving 5 bases of the junction unmatched. This CDR3 is CASSLGASGSSDTQYF. In DNA form, the CDR3 reads TGCGCCAGCAGCTTGGGAGCTAGCGGGAGTTCAGATACGCAGTATTTT.

The gene calls are TRBV6-6 and TRBJ2-2; TRBD1 matches at 8 bases. Germline V gene data show CDR1 as MNHNY and CDR2 as SVGAGI (reference sequence). The CDR3 has 15 amino acids. Unmatched junction bases numbered 7, after V lost 5 bases and J lost 5 bases. CDR3 bases: TGTGCCAGCAGTAAAGACAGGGGACTGACCGGGGAGCTGTTTTTT. Translation gives CASSKDRGLTGELFF.

This clone has only one observation. V usage is TRBV4-3 and J usage is TRBJ1-5; D uncertain. This CDR3 region has 13 residues. V lost 0 bases to trimming and J lost 9 bases, with 9 bases between them. Germline lookup yields CDR1 LGHNA and CDR2 YSLEER. This chain's CDR3 is CASSQELGVPQHF. CDR3 bases: TGCGCCAGCAGCCAAGAGTTGGGCGTGCCCCAGCATTTT.

The chain combines TRBV5-1 with TRBJ2-1; 9 bases are a match to TRBD1. CDR3 length: 14 amino acids. The ends lost 4 bases at V and 7 bases at J; junction bases unmatched: 6. Germline lookup yields CDR1 SGHRS and CDR2 YFSETQ. The DNA of the CDR3 is TGCGCCAGCAGCGGACGGACAGGGGCGAATGAGCAGTTCTTC. This encodes CASSGRTGANEQFF.

J is TRBJ2-7 and V is TRBV14; D is possibly TRBD2 (5 bases). Deletions cut 2 bases from V and 0 bases from J, with 11 bases between. This CDR3 has 15 residues. CDR1 SGHDN and CDR2 FVKESK come from the germline V gene. For the CDR3, the DNA is TGTGCCAGCAGCCAATCACGGGGTAGCTCCTACGAGCAGTACGTC. Translated, it gives CASSQSRGSSYEQYV.

The V gene is TRBV3-1 (or the pseudogene TRBV3-2), the J gene TRBJ2-1; D not certain. Trimming shortened V by 4 bases and J by 9 bases, and 7 bases separated the two germline ends. The CDR3 is made up of 11 amino acids. The germline gives CDR1 LGHDT, CDR2 YNNKEL (reference sequence). The CDR3: CASSLVGEQFF. The DNA for the CDR3 is TGTGCCAGCAGCCTAGTTGGTGAGCAGTTCTTC.

This clone has more than one count but fewer than ten. The rearrangement joins TRBV18 to TRBJ1-1; D is perhaps TRBD1 (5 bases). Trimming shortened V by 3 bases and J by 3 bases, and 17 bases separated the two germline ends. CDR1 and CDR2 (germline): KGHSH, LQKENI. The CDR3 runs 16 residues. The DNA for the CDR3 is TGTGCCAGCTCACCTCTCTTCAGGGTTGGGGACACTGAAGCTTTCTTT. It yields the protein CASSPLFRVGDTEAFF.

A word on this clone: This may come from a read error, since a much larger clone is one base off. J is TRBJ2-7 and V is TRBV5-6; 9 bases agree with TRBD1. The J segment lost 4 bases and the V segment lost 4 bases, leaving 6 bases of the junction unmatched. CDR3 length: 14 amino acids. Germline V gives CDR1 SGHDT, CDR2 YYEEEE. The CDR3 sequence: CASSTGTGRYEQYF. The CDR3 nucleotides are TGTGCCAGCAGCACCGGGACAGGGAGGTACGAGCAGTACTTC.

The V gene is TRBV28, the J gene TRBJ2-1; D not certain. From germline, CDR1 is MDHEN and CDR2 SYDVKM. Trimming cost V 8 bases and J 8 bases, with 10 bases left between them. The CDR3 sequence is 11 residues long. CDR3 nucleotides: TGTGCCAGCGGGTTAGGAGATGAGCAGTTCTTC. This codes for CASGLGDEQFF. The complete variable domain, with remaining parts taken from reference TRBV28 and TRBJ2-1, reads DVKVTQSSRYLVKRTGEKVFLECVQDMDHENMFWYRQDPGLGLRLIYFSYDVKMKEKGDIPEGYSVSREKKERFSLILESASTNQTSMYLCASGLGDEQFFGPGTRLTVL.

The CDR3, as DNA: TGTGCCAGCAGCGTAGGGCACTCTGGAAACACCATATATTTT. It encodes CASSVGHSGNTIYF. V and J are TRBV9 and TRBJ1-3; D is uncertain. Germline V CDR1 and CDR2: SGDLS, YYNGEE. The V end lost 0 bases, the J end lost 0 bases, and 4 bases lay between the germline ends. The CDR3 length is 14 residues.

This sequence joins TRBV7-9 and TRBJ1-2; TRBD1 agrees at 7 bases. The germline V gene has CDR1 SEHNR and CDR2 FQNEAQ (reference sequence). With 6 bases clipped from V and 5 bases from J, the junction kept 18 bases outside the gene matches. This CDR3 comprises 17 residues. For the CDR3, the DNA is TGTGCCAGCAGTCCCGGGACAGCCCTCAAGGGATGGTATGGCTACACCTTC. Its protein product is CASSPGTALKGWYGYTF.

V is TRBV10-3 and J is TRBJ2-3, with 7 bases identical to TRBD1. The CDR3 runs 12 residues. The germline CDR1 and CDR2 sequences are ENHRY and SYGVKD. J lost 3 bases, V lost 10 bases, and 4 bases had no gene match. The CDR3 is CATRDRTDTQYF. CDR3 nucleotide sequence: TGTGCCACCCGGGACAGAACAGATACGCAGTATTTT.

The chain employs TRBV9 and TRBJ2-4; D unresolved. V was clipped by 4 bases and J by 1 base, with 12 bases between them. The CDR3 is 15 amino acids. CDR1 SGDLS and CDR2 YYNGEE come from the germline V gene. CDR3 protein: CASSPQSFAKNIQYF. In DNA, the CDR3 is TGTGCCAGCAGCCCACAGTCATTCGCCAAAAACATTCAGTACTTC.

This clone was observed once. CDR3 bases: TGTGCCAGCAGTGCCGTGACAGGGGTTAGGGACACTGAAGCTTTCTTT. Protein: CASSAVTGVRDTEAFF. The rearrangement uses TRBV2 and TRBJ1-1; 8 positions match TRBD1. This CDR3 spans 16 amino acids. Per the germline V gene, CDR1 is SNHLY and CDR2 is FYNNEI. Trimming cost V 4 bases and J 3 bases; bases outside gene matches: 10. Full variable domain (remainder filled in from reference TRBV2 and TRBJ1-1): EPEVTQTPSHQVTQMGQEVILRCVPISNHLYFYWYRQILGQKVEFLVSFYNNEISEKSEIFDDQFSVERPDGSNFTLKIRSTKLEDSAMYFCASSAVTGVRDTEAFFGQGTRLTVV.

The CDR3 here is CASSGRGVNNEQFF. DNA for the CDR3: TGCGCCAGCAGCGGACGGGGGGTTAACAATGAGCAGTTCTTC. The rearrangement uses TRBV5-1 and TRBJ2-1, with 7 bases lining up with TRBD2. The junction had 6 bases not matched to a gene; V was cut back by 4 bases and J by 5 bases. This CDR3 has 14 amino acids. Germline V gene lookup returns CDR1 SGHRS and CDR2 YFSETQ.

This clone was found once. The V gene is TRBV5-1, the J gene TRBJ2-5; D is possibly TRBD1 (5 bases). This CDR3 contains 15 residues. The V gene lost 2 bases and the J gene lost 0 bases, with 11 bases spanning the gap. Germline V gives CDR1 SGHRS, CDR2 YFSETQ. The CDR3 region has the DNA TGCGCCAGCAGCTTCCAGGGTGGGTACCAAGAGACCCAGTACTTC. Its translation: CASSFQGGYQETQYF.

This clone was detected a few times. This rearrangement joins TRBV28 to TRBJ2-1; TRBD2 agrees at 8 bases. The ends lost 5 bases at V and 4 bases at J; junction bases unmatched: 10. Germline CDR1 and CDR2: MDHEN and SYDVKM. This CDR3 is built from 16 residues. DNA for the CDR3: TGTGCCAGCAGTCGGGCCGGGACTAGGGCATACAATGAGCAGTTCTTC. Its protein product is CASSRAGTRAYNEQFF.

The chain has TRBV6-1 and TRBJ1-6; 9 positions match TRBD1. Germline CDR1 and CDR2: MNHNS and SASEGT. V was pared by 0 bases and J by 7 bases, with 4 bases of the junction left unmatched. CDR3 size: 16 residues. CDR3 in amino acids: CASSEAGTGKNSPLHF. CDR3 DNA sequence: TGTGCCAGCAGTGAAGCAGGGACAGGGAAAAATTCACCCCTCCACTTT.

The chain couples TRBV28 to TRBJ2-4; perhaps TRBD1 as D (6 bases). CDR3 length equals 16 residues. The germline gives CDR1 MDHEN, CDR2 SYDVKM. Trimming stripped 4 bases from V and 0 bases from J, with 13 bases between. The CDR3 reads CASSSPRGIAKNIQYF. Here the CDR3 DNA reads TGTGCCAGCAGTTCGCCTAGGGGGATAGCCAAAAACATTCAGTACTTC.

This rearrangement joins TRBV19 to TRBJ1-5; D possibly corresponds to TRBD1 (5 bases). There are 16 residues in the CDR3. V was trimmed by 6 bases and J by 0 bases, leaving 15 bases between them. Per germline, CDR1 LNHDA and CDR2 SQIVND (reference sequence). CDR3 sequence: CASRGWGRASNQPQHF. Here the CDR3 DNA reads TGTGCCAGTAGGGGATGGGGGAGGGCTAGCAATCAGCCCCAGCATTTT. The whole variable domain, remainder taken from reference TRBV19 and TRBJ1-5, is DGGITQSPKYLFRKEGQNVTLSCEQNLNHDAMYWYRQDPGQGLRLIYYSQIVNDFQKGDIAEGYSVSREKKESFPLTVTSAQKNPTAFYLCASRGWGRASNQPQHFGDGTRLSIL.

The V gene is TRBV7-9, the J gene TRBJ2-7; TRBD2 aligns across 9 bases. CDR3 length equals 16 residues. The germline V gene has CDR1 SEHNR and CDR2 FQNEAQ (reference sequence). V shed 2 bases and J 7 bases; nucleotides not matched to a gene: 12. Written as DNA, the CDR3 is TGTGCCAGCAGCTTATCAACCAGCGGGAGGACCAGGGAGCAGTACTTC. Its protein product is CASSLSTSGRTREQYF.